One T cell receptor (beta chain) is described in this entry. Its specificity is not known. TCRdb's table, derived via immunoSEQ multiplex PCR, lists solely in-frame clones and lacks some. Among under 80,000 clones, nearly 90% were seen once, and the ten largest hold around 1.2%. The data are from a study of T cell responses to AZD1222 COVID-19 vaccine. Study-level points and caveats: Baseline serostatus was positive in only a handful of AZD1222 recipients.

This receptor was identified in an adult who received the AZD1222 COVID-19 vaccine. Material: peripheral blood, obtained 28 days after the second AZD1222 dose.

The CDR3 loop reads CASSRLLQSLQGDGNTIYF. CDR3 in DNA: TGTGCCAGCAGCCGTCTCCTCCAAAGTTTACAGGGGGACGGAAACACCATATATTTT. The rearrangement uses TRBV7-2 and TRBJ1-3; 8 bases match TRBD1. The CDR3 runs 19 residues. V was clipped by 5 bases and J by 4 bases; unmatched bases: 19. Germline CDR1 reads SGHTA; CDR2 reads FQGNSA.